The T cell receptor beta chain described here comes from a study of monozygotic twins with inflammatory bowel disease. The CDR3 consists of 15 residues. The V gene's germline CDR1 is SEHNR and CDR2 FQNEAQ (reference sequence). For each CDR3 protein, TCRdb gives one entry from its re-call of the 5' RACE reads, without DNA. In all, the sample yields fewer than 550,000 distinct CDR3 sequences. The chain has TRBV7-9 and TRBJ2-1; TCRdb lists TRBD2, though no DNA is available to test this call. Specimen: blood. The clonotype was recovered from a human donor with ulcerative colitis or Crohn's disease, or a healthy co-twin of an affected twin (not recorded which). The chain's CDR3 is CASRGLAGGYNEQFF.